These 22 T cell receptor beta chains share one sample of origin, sequenced in a study of early T cells in non-severe SARS-CoV-2 infection. One entry per CDR3 protein results from TCRdb running MiXCR on the 5' RACE reads. Of approximately 85,000 distinct CDR3 sequences listed, over 9% are singletons. Sequencing was done on a sample of whole blood. The receptors derive from an adult who was a healthcare worker with PCR-confirmed SARS-CoV-2 infection or an uninfected control (not recorded which).

This sequence joins TRBV20-1 and TRBJ1-1; D uncertain. Germline V gene sequence: CDR1 DFQATT, CDR2 SNEGSKA (reference sequence). Deletions cut 6 bases from V and 10 bases from J, with 21 bases between. This CDR3 has 13 residues. CDR3 region: CSASEGWAAGAFF. CDR3 sequence (DNA): TGCAGTGCCTCGGAGGGTTGGGCCGCTGGAGCTTTCTTT.

At least ten counts were recorded for this clonotype. The chain combines TRBV29-1 with TRBJ2-7; 9 bases line up with TRBD1. Germline V gene sequence: CDR1 SQVTM, CDR2 ANQGSEA. J lost 3 bases, V lost 4 bases, and 4 bases had no gene match. This CDR3 is 13 amino acids long. In DNA form, the CDR3 reads TGCAGCGTTGTTGGACAGGGGCGCTACGAGCAGTACTTC. Its protein product is CSVVGQGRYEQYF.

The chain carries TRBV6-5 and TRBJ2-1, with 8 bases matching TRBD2. With 2 bases clipped from V and 8 bases from J, the junction kept 11 bases outside the gene matches. Per the germline V gene, CDR1 is MNHEY and CDR2 is SVGAGI. The CDR3 spans 16 residues. The CDR3 reads CASSYDAGGTNYEQFF. The CDR3 DNA is TGTGCCAGCAGTTACGACGCGGGAGGAACCAATTATGAGCAGTTCTTC.

This clonotype showed up just a few times. The J gene is TRBJ1-4, the V gene TRBV4-1; D perhaps matches TRBD1 (5 bases). CDR1 is MGHRA and CDR2 is YSYEKL in the germline V gene. Deletions cut 4 bases from V and 1 base from J, with 10 bases between. The CDR3 sequence is 15 residues long. The CDR3 loop is CASSRRGVTNEKLFF. DNA of the CDR3: TGCGCCAGCAGCCGCAGAGGGGTAACTAATGAAAAACTGTTTTTT.

At least ten counts were recorded for this clonotype. This rearrangement joins TRBV10-3 to TRBJ2-1; D might be TRBD1 (6 bases). The V end lost 4 bases, the J end lost 12 bases, and 16 bases lay between the germline ends. Germline V gene sequence: CDR1 ENHRY, CDR2 SYGVKD. The CDR3 is 13 residues long. CDR3: CAISGGGAPGQFF. In DNA, the CDR3 is TGTGCCATCAGTGGAGGGGGAGCCCCGGGGCAGTTCTTC.

This chain uses TRBV6-5 with TRBJ2-6; perhaps TRBD2 as D (7 bases). Trimming removed 0 bases at V and 2 bases at J, with 14 bases between. Germline CDR1 MNHEY, CDR2 SVGAGI. This CDR3 spans 18 amino acids. This CDR3 is CASSYSPTGRAGANVLTF. For the CDR3, the DNA is TGTGCCAGCAGTTACTCCCCCACAGGGAGGGCTGGGGCCAACGTCCTGACTTTC.

This chain joins TRBV6-4 and TRBJ2-3; TRBD2 aligns across 12 bases. This CDR3 contains 16 residues. In germline, CDR1 is MRHNA, CDR2 SNTAGT. The junction had 5 bases not matched to a gene; V was cut back by 4 bases and J by 3 bases. The CDR3 DNA follows: TGTGCCAGCAGTGGACTAGCGGGAGCCGGGACAGATACGCAGTATTTT. It specifies CASSGLAGAGTDTQYF.

The CDR3: CASSQDDETQYF. In DNA form, the CDR3 reads TGTGCCAGCAGCCAAGACGATGAGACCCAGTACTTC. V is TRBV14 and J is TRBJ2-5; D is unclear. The germline gives CDR1 SGHDN, CDR2 FVKESK. V lost 0 bases to trimming and J lost 5 bases, with 4 bases between them. CDR3 length: 12 amino acids.

On this clonotype: Just one base apart from a much larger clone, this may be a read error. This chain connects TRBV7-2 to TRBJ2-3, with 11 bases lining up with TRBD2. CDR3 length: 16 amino acids. Germline lookup yields CDR1 SGHTA and CDR2 FQGNSA. V dropped 0 bases and J dropped 10; count of bases not matched to a gene: 9. The CDR3 nucleotides are TGTGCCAGCAGCTTAGCACTAGCGGGAGTTAGCGTTGCGCAGTATTTT. Protein: CASSLALAGVSVAQYF.

The table lists this clonotype with many counts. The chain recombines TRBV27 with TRBJ2-7; 9 nucleotides agree with TRBD1. The germline V gene encodes CDR1 MNHEY and CDR2 SMNVEV (reference sequence). Trimming took 5 bases from V and 4 from J; bases not matched to a gene: 9. The CDR3 sequence is 15 residues long. CDR3 sequence reads: CASSPDRGIAYEQYF. As DNA, the CDR3 is TGTGCCAGCAGTCCCGACAGGGGGATTGCTTACGAGCAGTACTTC.

This clonotype appeared a few times. The chain uses TRBV9 and TRBJ1-2; perhaps TRBD1 as D (5 bases). CDR3 length: 15 amino acids. Germline V CDR1 and CDR2: SGDLS, YYNGEE. With 1 base removed from V and 5 bases from J, the gap between germline ends came to 15 bases. CDR3 sequence reads: CASSVSTGGGYGYTF. As DNA, the CDR3 is TGTGCCAGCAGCGTATCCACCGGGGGTGGATATGGCTACACCTTC.

This clonotype was observed a few times. This rearrangement joins TRBV30 to TRBJ1-5, with a weak D call TRBD1 (5 bases). Germline V gene lookup returns CDR1 GTSNPN and CDR2 SVGIG (reference sequence). The length of the CDR3 is 15 residues. V gave up 0 bases and J gave up 1 base, with 10 bases separating them. CDR3 amino acids: CAWSVTEGSNQPQHF. The CDR3 DNA follows: TGTGCCTGGAGTGTCACAGAGGGGAGCAATCAGCCCCAGCATTTT.

Turning to this clonotype: The final CDR3 position lacks the conserved phenylalanine or tryptophan, pointing to a likely read error. The V and J genes are TRBV5-1 and TRBJ2-5; no clear D gene. In germline, CDR1 is SGHRS, CDR2 YFSETQ. The CDR3 totals 11 residues. Trimming removed 4 bases at V and 5 bases at J, with 6 bases between. The CDR3 loop is CASSMDETQYS. The DNA for the CDR3 is TGCGCCAGCAGCATGGACGAGACCCAGTACTCC.

This clonotype has at least ten counts. CDR3 residues: CASSQDVYEQYF. CDR3 in DNA: TGTGCCAGCAGTCAGGACGTCTACGAGCAGTACTTC. V is TRBV12-3 or TRBV12-4 and J is TRBJ2-7, with no clear D. V dropped 5 bases and J dropped 3 bases, with 8 bases sitting between them. The CDR3 length is 12 residues.

This rearrangement joins TRBV7-2 to TRBJ2-3, with D tentatively TRBD2 (6 bases). Germline CDR1 reads SGHTA; CDR2 reads FQGNSA. The CDR3 totals 15 residues. Trimming left V 6 bases short and J 5 bases short, with 18 bases between. The CDR3 nucleotides are TGTGCCAGCAGGGGGGGAGTGGCTACAGGAGATACGCAGTATTTT. This encodes CASRGGVATGDTQYF.

The J gene is TRBJ2-1, the V gene TRBV7-3, with 10 bases that match TRBD2. The germline V gene encodes CDR1 SGHTA and CDR2 FQGTGA. The CDR3 length is 16 residues. The trim removed 0 bases at V and 4 bases at J, leaving 3 bases unmatched. The CDR3 DNA sequence: TGTGCCAGCAGCTTAACCTTAGCGGGAGGTTACAATGAGCAGTTCTTC. Translating it yields CASSLTLAGGYNEQFF.

This clonotype was counted many times. The rearrangement uses TRBV19 and TRBJ2-1; 13 nucleotides match TRBD2. CDR1 and CDR2 from the germline V gene are LNHDA and SQIVND (reference sequence). The ends lost 7 bases at V and 5 bases at J; junction bases unmatched: 5. The CDR3 spans 15 residues. The CDR3 nucleotides read TGTGCCAGTACCGGACTAGCGGGAGCGCACAATGAGCAGTTCTTC. Its protein product is CASTGLAGAHNEQFF.

The chain recombines TRBV11-2 with TRBJ1-2; D may be TRBD1 (5 bases). Trimming cost V 6 bases and J 4 bases, with 21 bases left between them. The length of the CDR3 is 16 residues. Germline-derived CDR1 and CDR2 are SGHAT and FQNNGV. The CDR3 coding sequence is TGTGCCAGCAGGCCAATTAGAACAGGAAACTCCTATGGCTACACCTTC. It is translated as CASRPIRTGNSYGYTF.

This clonotype has more than one count but fewer than ten. This chain's CDR3 is CSEQGRNTEAFF. The DNA for the CDR3 is TGCAGTGAGCAGGGAAGGAACACTGAAGCTTTCTTT. This chain links TRBV20-1 with TRBJ1-1; a possible D gene is TRBD1 (5 bases). V lost 7 bases and J lost 1, with 10 bases in between. The CDR3 contains 12 residues. Per germline, CDR1 DFQATT and CDR2 SNEGSKA (reference sequence).

This clonotype was seen a handful of times. This chain uses TRBV6-5 with TRBJ2-1; a weak D match, TRBD2 (6 bases). V lost 5 bases and J lost 6, with 14 bases in between. CDR3 length equals 14 residues. Germline CDR1 MNHEY, CDR2 SVGAGI. The CDR3 DNA reads as TGTGCCAGCAGTCCGCTGGGGGGATTCAATGAGCAGTTCTTC. The encoded protein is CASSPLGGFNEQFF.

This clonotype was counted only a few times. V is TRBV29-1 and J is TRBJ2-3, with D tentatively TRBD1 or TRBD2 (5 bases each). This CDR3 spans 13 amino acids. The germline CDR1 and CDR2 sequences are SQVTM and ANQGSEA. V lost 7 bases and J lost 2, with 13 bases in between. The CDR3 region has the DNA TGCAGCGGGTCGGGGACCATCACAGATACGCAGTATTTT. It encodes CSGSGTITDTQYF.

The chain joins TRBV10-3 to TRBJ1-5; no clear D gene. Germline loops: CDR1 ENHRY, CDR2 SYGVKD. V lost 3 bases and J 0 bases, leaving 12 bases between the germline ends. CDR3 length equals 16 residues. CDR3 amino acids: CAISDEGFNSNQPQHF. As DNA, the CDR3 is TGTGCCATCAGTGACGAAGGGTTTAATAGCAATCAGCCCCAGCATTTT.